These T cell receptor beta chains were read from a single sample in a study of regulatory T cells in long-lasting Graves disease. Each CDR3 protein is one row after TCRdb ran MiXCR on the multiplex PCR reads. The profile shows about 310,000 distinct CDR3 sequences, 22% of them singletons. Sequenced material: peripheral blood mononuclear cells (PBMCs), taken when the disease was refractory, from a patient treated with antithyroid drugs. The receptors were sampled from a female donor with Graves disease. Each CDR3 is given with its conserved first and last residue. A D gene is named only where the DNA matches it firmly. Where a row states a size, it is once, few, many or the class of an expanded clone; other rows omit it.

d_call,cdr3_length,v_call,j_call,clone_size,cdr3_aa,cdr3_nt
TRBD1,12,TRBV7-2,TRBJ1-2,many,CASSPTGDGYTF,TGCGCCAGCAGCCCGACAGGGGATGGCTACACCTTC
NA,13,TRBV6-1,TRBJ1-2,many,CASSTGPNYGYTF,TGTGCCAGCAGTACGGGACCGAACTATGGCTACACCTTC
NA,13,TRBV7-9,TRBJ1-6,NA,CATRQASNSPLHF,TGTGCCACTAGACAGGCCTCTAATTCACCCCTCCACTTT
NA,12,TRBV19,TRBJ1-1,few,CASTQGPTEAFF,TGTGCCAGTACTCAGGGGCCAACTGAAGCTTTCTTT
TRBD2,16,TRBV5-5,TRBJ2-5,NA,CASSSRLAGGAETQYF,TGTGCCAGCAGCTCTAGACTAGCGGGAGGAGCCGAGACCCAGTACTTC
NA,15,TRBV7-2,TRBJ1-1,many,CASSLFREGNTEAFF,TGTGCCAGCAGCTTATTTAGGGAGGGAAACACTGAAGCTTTCTTT
NA,15,TRBV18,TRBJ2-1,NA,CASSPVQSSYNEQFF,TGTGCCAGCTCACCGGTCCAGAGCTCCTACAATGAGCAGTTCTTC
TRBD2,15,TRBV7-2,TRBJ2-1,NA,CASSWTSGKIYEQFF,TGTGCCAGCAGCTGGACTAGCGGGAAGATCTATGAGCAGTTCTTC
NA,14,TRBV3-1,TRBJ1-2,many,CASSQDAGARGYTF,TGTGCCAGCAGCCAAGACGCGGGGGCGCGGGGCTACACCTTC
NA,16,TRBV24-1,TRBJ2-7,many,CATSDLRQAGAYEQYF,TGTGCCACCAGTGATTTGCGACAGGCGGGGGCCTACGAGCAGTACTTC
TRBD2,20,TRBV15,TRBJ2-7,few,CATSRDLPRTSGSGVYEQYF,TGTGCCACCAGCAGAGATCTCCCGCGAACTAGCGGGAGCGGGGTTTACGAGCAGTACTTC
NA,15,TRBV12-3/TRBV12-4,TRBJ1-2,many,CASSFFPIPNYGYTF,TGTGCCAGCAGTTTCTTTCCGATTCCTAACTATGGCTACACCTTC
NA,12,TRBV5-8,TRBJ1-2,few,CASSKPGLGYTF,TGTGCCAGCAGCAAGCCGGGACTAGGCTACACCTTC
NA,14,TRBV7-9,TRBJ2-5,NA,CASSIPTEEETQYF,TGTGCCAGCAGCATACCGACAGAAGAAGAGACCCAGTACTTC
NA,16,TRBV28,TRBJ1-2,many,CASSFSRGQANYGYTF,TGTGCCAGCAGTTTCTCTCGGGGACAAGCTAACTATGGCTACACCTTC
NA,13,TRBV4-1,TRBJ2-7,few,CASSPLPGDEQYF,TGCGCCAGCAGCCCCCTTCCGGGGGACGAGCAGTACTTC
NA,18,TRBV28,TRBJ2-3,few,CASSLVGGTDLFTDTQYF,TGTGCCAGCAGTTTAGTCGGTGGAACGGACCTATTCACAGATACGCAGTATTTT
NA,13,TRBV6-1,TRBJ1-1,few,CASRSTGNTEAFF,TGTGCCAGCAGGAGCACAGGAAACACTGAAGCTTTCTTT
NA,15,TRBV7-2,TRBJ1-4,few,CASSEGRARNEKLFF,TGTGCCAGCAGCGAAGGACGGGCGCGTAATGAAAAACTGTTTTTT
TRBD2,16,TRBV20-1,TRBJ2-7,once,CSARAGLAGGPYEQYF,TGCAGTGCTAGAGCGGGACTAGCGGGAGGCCCCTACGAGCAGTACTTC
NA,14,TRBV20-1,TRBJ2-2,NA,CSARDAEGAGELFF,TGCAGTGCTAGAGATGCGGAGGGGGCCGGGGAGCTGTTTTTT
TRBD1,14,TRBV12-3/TRBV12-4,TRBJ1-2,many,CASSVTGTAYGYTF,TGTGCCAGCAGTGTGACCGGGACAGCCTATGGCTACACCTTC
TRBD2,13,TRBV11-3,TRBJ2-1,NA,CASSQAGGHEQFF,TGTGCCAGCAGCCAAGCGGGAGGCCATGAGCAGTTCTTC
TRBD2,17,TRBV30,TRBJ2-4,NA,CAWSSGAGVGAKNIQYF,TGTGCCTGGAGTAGCGGGGCGGGAGTGGGAGCCAAAAACATTCAGTACTTC
TRBD1,19,TRBV6-1,TRBJ2-6,many,CASRQTPGQASSGANVLTF,TGTGCCAGCAGGCAGACTCCGGGACAGGCAAGCTCTGGGGCCAACGTCCTGACTTTC
NA,14,TRBV10-3,TRBJ1-1,many,CAISEEGGNTEAFF,TGTGCCATCAGTGAGGAAGGGGGGAACACTGAAGCTTTCTTT
TRBD1,14,TRBV27,TRBJ1-2,NA,CASIMGQGAHGYTF,TGTGCCAGCATCATGGGACAGGGGGCGCATGGCTACACCTTC
NA,16,TRBV28,TRBJ1-1,many,CASPAAGTQGNTEAFF,TGTGCCAGCCCCGCAGCGGGGACCCAAGGGAACACTGAAGCTTTCTTT
NA,17,TRBV6-5,TRBJ1-5,few,CASSYGGKARTSQPQHF,TGTGCCAGCAGTTACGGAGGGAAAGCGAGGACCAGTCAGCCCCAGCATTTT
NA,16,TRBV12-3/TRBV12-4,TRBJ2-2,NA,CASSLGHYANTGELFF,TGTGCCAGCAGTTTAGGCCACTATGCGAACACCGGGGAGCTGTTTTTT
TRBD2,18,TRBV9,TRBJ2-5,NA,CASSVPGTSGAIQETQYF,TGTGCCAGCAGCGTACCCGGGACTAGCGGAGCTATACAAGAGACCCAGTACTTC
TRBD1,18,TRBV6-9,TRBJ1-3,NA,CASSSFFRDRVTGNTIYF,TGTGCCAGCAGTTCCTTTTTCCGGGACAGGGTTACTGGAAACACCATATATTTT
NA,15,TRBV7-8,TRBJ1-4,NA,CASSLGTATNEKLFF,TGTGCCAGCAGCTTAGGCACAGCAACTAATGAAAAACTGTTTTTT
TRBD2,15,TRBV7-2,TRBJ2-7,NA,CASSFPQAGAYEQYF,TGTGCCAGCAGCTTTCCCCAAGCGGGAGCCTACGAGCAGTACTTC
NA,14,TRBV2,TRBJ2-7,NA,CASSTFTRNYEQYF,TGTGCCAGCAGCACATTTACAAGGAACTACGAGCAGTACTTC
NA,14,TRBV3-1,TRBJ2-7,many,CASSQQGRSLEQYF,TGTGCCAGCAGCCAACAGGGGAGGTCACTCGAGCAGTACTTC
NA,14,TRBV28,TRBJ2-1,few,CASSLDPFYNEQFF,TGTGCCAGCAGTTTGGATCCCTTCTACAATGAGCAGTTCTTC
NA,11,TRBV20-1,TRBJ2-7,few,CSSGAAYEQYF,TGCAGTTCGGGAGCAGCCTACGAGCAGTACTTC
TRBD1,16,TRBV20-1,TRBJ2-7,NA,CSARDQGETGGYEQYF,TGCAGTGCTAGAGATCAGGGTGAAACAGGGGGCTACGAGCAGTACTTC
TRBD1,17,TRBV12-3/TRBV12-4,TRBJ2-3,NA,CASSLWAGQDKTDTQYF,TGTGCCAGCAGTTTATGGGCGGGACAGGATAAGACAGATACGCAGTATTTT
NA,14,TRBV7-2,TRBJ2-7,NA,CASSLRTGPLEQYF,TGTGCCAGCAGCCTCCGGACTGGCCCCCTCGAGCAGTACTTC
NA,17,TRBV9,TRBJ2-2,few,CASSDLVGVANTGELFF,TGTGCCAGCAGCGATCTCGTCGGAGTCGCGAACACCGGGGAGCTGTTTTTT
TRBD2,15,TRBV7-9,TRBJ2-7,few,CASSFAPGLADEQYF,TGTGCCAGCAGCTTCGCCCCCGGGCTAGCGGACGAGCAGTACTTC
NA,14,TRBV20-1,TRBJ1-6,NA,CSARGQQHNSPLHF,TGCAGTGCCCGTGGACAGCAGCATAATTCACCCCTCCACTTT
NA,16,TRBV19,TRBJ1-2,NA,CASSILGALGNYGYTF,TGTGCCAGTAGTATCCTGGGGGCACTTGGAAACTATGGCTACACCTTC
TRBD1,14,TRBV29-1,TRBJ2-7,NA,CSVGLGQGAYEQYF,TGCAGCGTTGGTCTGGGACAGGGGGCTTACGAGCAGTACTTC
NA,15,TRBV7-6,TRBJ1-1,many,CASSSSQAGNTEAFF,TGTGCCAGCAGCTCGTCACAGGCCGGGAACACTGAAGCTTTCTTT
NA,11,TRBV5-5,TRBJ1-4,many,CASRARDKLFF,TGTGCCAGCAGGGCGAGGGATAAACTGTTTTTT
NA,17,TRBV11-2,TRBJ2-3,once,CASSLSPWEPGTDTQYF,TGTGCCAGCAGCTTATCCCCATGGGAGCCGGGCACAGATACGCAGTATTTT
NA,12,TRBV6-1,TRBJ1-2,few,CASHQANYGYTF,TGTGCCAGCCATCAGGCTAACTATGGCTACACCTTC
NA,14,TRBV15,TRBJ2-3,NA,CATSREVSPDTQYF,TGTGCCACCAGCAGAGAAGTCTCCCCAGATACGCAGTATTTT
TRBD2,15,TRBV6-1,TRBJ2-7,many,CASRLAGGPPYEQYF,TGTGCCAGCAGGCTAGCGGGAGGGCCGCCCTACGAGCAGTACTTC
NA,15,TRBV7-8,TRBJ1-4,many,CASSHGGGISEKLFF,TGTGCCAGCAGCCACGGGGGAGGGATAAGTGAAAAACTGTTTTTT